Presented here are 13 T cell receptor beta chains from one specimen sequenced in a study of T cells in Graves' hyperthyroidism and ophthalmopathy. RNA transcripts gave rise to amplified TCR beta CDR3 regions. The TCR CDR3 was amplified in a first-round RT-PCR using the HTBI primer set. TCRdb reanalysed the multiplex PCR reads using MiXCR and keeps one entry per CDR3 protein. The sample consists of roughly 300,000 distinct CDR3 sequences, 11% to 15% of them appearing once. Sequencing was performed on blood. The receptors here all came from a young woman with Graves' hyperthyroidism.

This clonotype was seen a handful of times. This chain joins TRBV28 and TRBJ1-3; the D gene is possibly TRBD1 (5 bases). Germline CDR1 MDHEN, CDR2 SYDVKM. The ends were cut back, 11 bases at V and 3 bases at J, with 14 bases in the middle. This CDR3 comprises 13 residues. CDR3 sequence: CAGRDPVGNTIYF. CDR3 DNA sequence: TGTGCCGGAAGGGACCCGGTTGGAAACACCATATATTTT.

This clonotype has at least ten counts. This sequence joins TRBV20-1 and TRBJ2-5; 9 bases map to TRBD2. Germline loops: CDR1 DFQATT, CDR2 SNEGSKA (reference sequence). J gave up 5 bases and V 4 bases, and 2 bases lay outside the gene matches. The CDR3 runs 12 residues. CDR3 loop: CSAKAGGETQYF. DNA for the CDR3: TGCAGTGCTAAAGCGGGAGGCGAGACCCAGTACTTC.

This clonotype was detected many times. The chain uses TRBV4-2 and TRBJ2-7, with TRBD2 identical over 10 bases. CDR3 length: 16 residues. The ends lost 4 bases at V and 4 bases at J; junction bases unmatched: 10. From germline, CDR1 is LGHNA and CDR2 YNFKEQ. CDR3 sequence: CASSPPGSGRVYEQYF. The CDR3 DNA follows: TGTGCCAGCAGCCCCCCGGGGAGCGGGAGGGTGTACGAGCAGTACTTC.

This clonotype was seen repeatedly, ten times or more. This chain joins TRBV12-3 or TRBV12-4 and TRBJ2-1; the D is unclear. Trimming pared 6 bases from V and 4 bases from J, leaving 19 bases between. The length of the CDR3 is 16 residues. The CDR3: CASRSSTAISYNEQFF. The CDR3 coding sequence is TGTGCCAGCAGATCATCTACCGCGATCTCTTACAATGAGCAGTTCTTC.

The rearrangement uses TRBV6-1 and TRBJ2-5, with 9 bases matching TRBD1. The ends lost 3 bases at V and 1 base at J; junction bases unmatched: 9. CDR1 and CDR2 from the germline V gene are MNHNS and SASEGT. The CDR3 is 17 amino acids. For the CDR3, the DNA is TGTGCCAGCAGTGAGCCCTGGGACAGGGCGCTCCAAGAGACCCAGTACTTC. Translating it yields CASSEPWDRALQETQYF.

This clonotype has a handful of counts. The V call is TRBV20-1, the J call TRBJ2-5; the D call may be TRBD1 or TRBD2 (5 bases each). Germline CDR1 reads DFQATT; CDR2 reads SNEGSKA (reference sequence). The CDR3 is made up of 12 amino acids. Deletions cut 2 bases from V and 4 bases from J, with 8 bases between. The CDR3 loop reads CSARSGGETQYF. In DNA, the CDR3 is TGCAGTGCTAGAAGTGGGGGAGAGACCCAGTACTTC.

This clonotype was seen ten or more times. This sequence joins TRBV11-2 and TRBJ2-3; D possibly corresponds to TRBD1 (7 bases). CDR1 SGHAT and CDR2 FQNNGV come from the germline V gene. The germline V and J ends were trimmed by 0 bases and 7 bases, with 20 bases remaining between them. The CDR3 has 17 residues. CDR3 loop: CASSLDQGGVGVNTQYF. The CDR3, as DNA: TGTGCCAGCAGCTTAGATCAGGGGGGAGTGGGGGTGAATACGCAGTATTTT.

This clonotype was observed many times. J is TRBJ1-1 and V is TRBV20-1; 9 bases fit TRBD1. CDR3 size: 14 residues. J lost 4 bases, V lost 5 bases, and 8 bases had no gene match. Germline V gene sequence: CDR1 DFQATT, CDR2 SNEGSKA (reference sequence). The CDR3 nucleotides read TGCAGTGCTCCATTACAGGGGGCGCGCACTGAAGCTTTCTTT. Translating it yields CSAPLQGARTEAFF.

In this sample, this clonotype turned up many times. The chain is built from TRBV20-1 and TRBJ1-6; D unresolved. V dropped 4 bases and J dropped 7 bases, with 20 bases sitting between them. Germline assignment: CDR1 DFQATT and CDR2 SNEGSKA (reference sequence). The CDR3 runs to 16 residues. In nucleotides, the CDR3 is TGCAGTGCTAACCCCCCAGGAATTGAAGGGAATTCACCCCTCCACTTT. Its translation: CSANPPGIEGNSPLHF.

As regards this clonotype: A clone one base away is much larger, so this may be a read error. The rearrangement uses TRBV7-9 and TRBJ2-1, with 7 positions matching TRBD2. The trim removed 10 bases at V and 1 base at J, leaving 16 bases unmatched. There are 17 residues in the CDR3. Germline V gene sequence: CDR1 SEHNR, CDR2 FQNEAQ (reference sequence). The CDR3 nucleotides are TGTGCCAACAGATTCGAAAAGGGCGGGAGATCCTACAATGAGCAGTTCTTC. Amino acids: CANRFEKGGRSYNEQFF.

J is TRBJ2-7 and V is TRBV3-1, with a tentative D call TRBD2 (6 bases). The CDR3 runs to 13 residues. V was shortened by 3 bases and J by 3 bases, with 9 bases between the two germline ends. Germline CDR1 and CDR2: LGHDT and YNNKEL (reference sequence). The DNA of the CDR3 is TGTGCCAGCAGCCATGGGGGACTCTACGAGCAGTACTTC. Translating it yields CASSHGGLYEQYF.

V and J are TRBV20-1 and TRBJ2-5; D perhaps matches TRBD2 (5 bases). The V end was cut by 6 bases, the J end by 5 bases, with 28 bases between. CDR3 length equals 17 residues. Germline CDR1 is DFQATT and CDR2 is SNEGSKA (reference sequence). The CDR3 spells CSAHTKGPAVLGETQYF. DNA for the CDR3: TGCAGTGCACACACTAAAGGACCAGCGGTCCTAGGGGAGACCCAGTACTTC.

In its sample, this clonotype was seen many times. The chain combines TRBV7-8 with TRBJ2-1, with 9 bases fitting TRBD2. The germline V gene encodes CDR1 SGHVS and CDR2 FQNEAQ. This CDR3 contains 15 residues. The junction had 6 bases not matched to a gene; V was cut back by 3 bases and J by 6 bases. The CDR3 loop is CASSFRREGPNEQFF. CDR3 nucleotide sequence: TGTGCCAGCAGCTTCAGGCGGGAGGGCCCCAATGAGCAGTTCTTC. Based on the CDR3 plus reference TRBV7-8 and TRBJ2-1, the full variable domain is GAGVSQSPRYKVAKRGQDVALRCDPISGHVSLFWYQQALGQGPEFLTYFQNEAQLDKSGLPSDRFFAERPEGSVSTLKIQRTQQEDSAVYLCASSFRREGPNEQFFGPGTRLTVL.